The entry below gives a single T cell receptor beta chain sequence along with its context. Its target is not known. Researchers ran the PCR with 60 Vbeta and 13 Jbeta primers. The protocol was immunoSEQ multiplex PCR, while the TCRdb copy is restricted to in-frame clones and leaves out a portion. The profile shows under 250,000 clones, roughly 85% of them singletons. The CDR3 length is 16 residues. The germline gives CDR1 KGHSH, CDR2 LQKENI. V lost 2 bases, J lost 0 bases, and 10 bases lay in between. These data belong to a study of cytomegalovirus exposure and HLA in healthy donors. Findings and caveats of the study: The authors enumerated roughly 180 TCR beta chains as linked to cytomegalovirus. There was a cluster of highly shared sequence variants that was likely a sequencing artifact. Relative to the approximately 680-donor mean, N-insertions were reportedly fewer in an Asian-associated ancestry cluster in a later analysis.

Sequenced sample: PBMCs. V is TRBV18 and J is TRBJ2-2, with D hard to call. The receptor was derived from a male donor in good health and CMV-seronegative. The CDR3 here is CASSPTGGSNTGELFF. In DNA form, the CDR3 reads TGTGCCAGCTCACCAACCGGCGGTTCGAACACCGGGGAGCTGTTTTTT. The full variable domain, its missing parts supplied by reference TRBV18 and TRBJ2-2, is NAGVMQNPRHLVRRRGQEARLRCSPMKGHSHVYWYRQLPEEGLKFMVYLQKENIIDESGMPKERFSAEFPKEGPSILRIQQVVRGDSAAYFCASSPTGGSNTGELFFGEGSRLTVL.